Below, one T cell receptor beta chain is given with its context. Its antigen target is currently unknown. The record has no base qualities; no much larger clone is one base away. The sample belongs to a study of blood T cell repertoires in COVID-19 (dated by TCRdb to 2018 to 2020). General notes on the study: Samples from collaborators originated in the United States, Italy and Spain and spanned both the acute and convalescent phases of COVID-19. The prospective study material was composed of cDNA or gDNA derived from T cells, B-cell-depleted T cells, or PBMCs. Subjects who had been exposed to COVID-19, were actively infected with it, or had recovered from it provided the deeply sampled blood TCRbeta repertoires that made up the dataset. Where available, HLA class I and class II types were taken from metadata supplied by the sample provider and were not determined by assay-based typing. The repertoires were made available in a free public database intended to serve as a resource for research on the immune response to SARS-CoV-2. Samples came from the ongoing ImmuneRACE study (first 160 participants) plus 1,254 subjects from 6 global collaborators. Nearly every sample came with metadata listing a de-identified subject ID, COVID-19 status, age in years and sex. What the work shows at the level of the full study, not this receptor alone: Clinical and demographic metadata were provided uncurated, with the amount varying by source and participant.

CDR1 and CDR2 (SGHKS, YYEKEE) derive from the germline V gene (reference sequence). Germline trimming: 4 bases from V, 7 bases from J; junction bases outside gene matches: 10. Spanning cysteine to phenylalanine, the CDR3 consists of 15 amino acids. Solely the CDR3 DNA is kept, with 45 bases framed from the first base. TCRbeta CDR3 regions were amplified from genomic DNA using the immunoSEQ Assay, a bias-controlled multiplex PCR. From the authors' description of their analysis: Nucleated cell counts per sample were estimated from amplification of reference gene primers within the assay. To quantify the absolute abundance of each unique TCRbeta CDR3 rearrangement, sequence reads were collapsed and filtered. Productive Simpson clonality was computed per sample as the square root of Simpson's diversity index over productive rearrangements. Not all clones reach the TCRdb copy of this immuneACCESS table, which keeps in-frame sequences only. Checked studies attribute under half of the gap to unresolved V genes and leave the rest unexplained. That table gives V, J and clone size, and the DNA gave D and trimming. The sample data list hundreds of thousands of clones, and about 85% of these were observed just once. The ten largest account for approximately 3.7% of the sample.

The collaborating institutions used their own protocols to collect whole blood in K2EDTA tubes. For TCRbeta analysis, collaborator samples were shipped as frozen whole blood, as isolated PBMCs, or as DNA extracted from either sample type. The rearranged segments are TRBV5-5 and TRBJ1-4, with 7 bases in between that match TRBD1. What was sequenced was peripheral blood. The receptor comes from a woman between 18 and 30 years old with acute or convalescent COVID-19. The bases read TGTGCCAGCAGCGAACTACGGGACAGCGGTGAAAAACTGTTTTTT. The translation is CASSELRDSGEKLFF.